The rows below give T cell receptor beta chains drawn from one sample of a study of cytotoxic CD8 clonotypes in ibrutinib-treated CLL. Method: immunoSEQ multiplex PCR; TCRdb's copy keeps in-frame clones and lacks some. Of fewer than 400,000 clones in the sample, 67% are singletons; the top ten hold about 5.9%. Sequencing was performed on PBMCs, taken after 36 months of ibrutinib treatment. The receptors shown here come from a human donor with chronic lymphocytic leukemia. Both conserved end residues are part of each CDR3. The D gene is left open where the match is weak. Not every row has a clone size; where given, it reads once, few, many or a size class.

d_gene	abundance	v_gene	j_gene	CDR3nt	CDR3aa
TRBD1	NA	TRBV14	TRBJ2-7	TGTGCCAGCAGCTTCTTCGGACAGGCCAGCTCCTACGAGCAGTACTTC	CASSFFGQASSYEQYF
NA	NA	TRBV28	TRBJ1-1	TGTGCCAGCAGTTTACGGGAGGGTATGAACACTGAAGCTTTCTTT	CASSLREGMNTEAFF
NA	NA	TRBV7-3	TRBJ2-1	TGTGCCAGCAGCTCTAGCGTTAGCTCCTACAATGAGCAGTTCTTC	CASSSSVSSYNEQFF
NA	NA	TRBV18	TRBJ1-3	TGTGCCAGCTCATCGACAGCGATCTCTGGAAACACCATATATTTT	CASSSTAISGNTIYF
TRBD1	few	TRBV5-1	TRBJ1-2	TGCGCCAGCAGCGAGGGACAGTCTAACTATGGCTACACCTTC	CASSEGQSNYGYTF
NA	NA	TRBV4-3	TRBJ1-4	TGCGCCAGCAGCCAAGACAGGGCAAGCGGTAATGAAAAACTGTTTTTT	CASSQDRASGNEKLFF
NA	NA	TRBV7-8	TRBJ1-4	TGTGCCAGCAGCTACGGGACATCTAATGAAAAACTGTTTTTT	CASSYGTSNEKLFF
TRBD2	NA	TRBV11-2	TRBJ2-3	TGTGCCAGCAGCTCCGGAGGGACTAGAGATACGCAGTATTTT	CASSSGGTRDTQYF
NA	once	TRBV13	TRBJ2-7	TGTGCCAGCAGCTTAGGCGGGGCGAGGGGGTTAGACGAGCAGTACTTC	CASSLGGARGLDEQYF
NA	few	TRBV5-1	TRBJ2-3	TGCGCCAGCAGACGTTCTACCGATACGCAGTATTTT	CASRRSTDTQYF
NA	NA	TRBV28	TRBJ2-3	TGTGCCAGCAGTTTAGGGGGGAAAACAGATACGCAGTATTTT	CASSLGGKTDTQYF
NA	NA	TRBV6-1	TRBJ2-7	TGTGCCAGCAGTGAAGCAACACCGGTTTACGAGCAGTACTTC	CASSEATPVYEQYF
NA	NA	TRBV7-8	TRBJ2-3	TGTGCCAGCAGCTTTCGTGCAAATACAGATACGCAGTATTTT	CASSFRANTDTQYF
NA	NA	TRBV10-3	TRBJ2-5	TGTGCCATTTCTTCAGGTGACATCGAGACCCAGTACTTC	CAISSGDIETQYF
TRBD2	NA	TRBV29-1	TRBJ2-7	TGCAGCGTGGGACTAGCGGGAGTCTACGAGCAGTACTTC	CSVGLAGVYEQYF
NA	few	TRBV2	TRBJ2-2	TGTGCCAGCAGTGAAGTCGGGGAGCTGTTTTTT	CASSEVGELFF
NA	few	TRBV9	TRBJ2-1	TGTGCCAGCAGCGTTAGGTCGAGCTCCTACAATGAGCAGTTCTTC	CASSVRSSSYNEQFF
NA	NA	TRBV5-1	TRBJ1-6	TGCGCCAGCAGCTTGGAGCGGGATTCACCCCTCCACTTT	CASSLERDSPLHF
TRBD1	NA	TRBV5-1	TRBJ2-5	TGCGCCAGCAGTGATGGGATGGACCGGGACAGGGGCTACTTC	CASSDGMDRDRGYF
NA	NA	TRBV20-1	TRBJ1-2	TGCAGTGCGCCCTCCTATGGCTACACCTTC	CSAPSYGYTF